The present T cell receptor beta chain was sequenced within a study of blood T cell repertoires in COVID-19. This table comes from immunoSEQ multiplex PCR, and its TCRdb copy is limited to in-frame clones, with some not included. This table holds tens of thousands of clones, approximately 80% found once. The junction had 5 bases not matched to a gene; V was cut back by 5 bases and J by 6 bases. CDR1 is MNHEY, CDR2 SVGAGI, per germline. CDR3 length: 13 residues. The sequence was obtained from an elderly man with acute or convalescent COVID-19. The sequenced sample was peripheral blood. The chain uses TRBV6-5 and TRBJ1-1; 8 bases fit TRBD1. CDR3: CASSQTGVAEAFF. CDR3 bases: TGTGCCAGCAGTCAGACAGGGGTCGCTGAAGCTTTCTTT.